These T cell receptor beta chains were read from a single sample in a study of molecular identifiers for immune sequencing clone quantification. One entry per CDR3 protein results from TCRdb running MiXCR on the PCR reads. Of around 480,000 distinct CDR3 sequences listed, about 26% are singletons. Sequencing was done on a sample of naive CD8+ T cells from blood, with Jurkat cell RNA spiked in. These receptors all stem from a human donor in good health. Some libraries in this study had Jurkat cell RNA spiked in. Both conserved end residues are part of each CDR3. The D gene is left open where the match is weak. A clone size is listed for some rows: how often the clone was seen (once, few, many), or a class if it is expanded.

d_gene,abundance,v_gene,j_gene,CDR3aa,CDR3nt
TRBD1,few,TRBV5-1,TRBJ2-7,CASSQGQGAVPLYEQYF,TGCGCCAGCAGCCAGGGACAGGGGGCTGTTCCCCTCTACGAGCAGTACTTC
-,-,TRBV29-1,TRBJ2-7,CSVVGLQPSYEQYF,TGCAGCGTGGTAGGACTTCAACCGTCCTACGAGCAGTACTTC
-,few,TRBV13,TRBJ2-3,CASSLATSPSTDTQYF,TGTGCCAGCAGCTTAGCGACTAGTCCAAGCACAGATACGCAGTATTTT
-,few,TRBV4-3,TRBJ1-5,CASRPRIDSNQPQHF,TGCGCCAGCAGGCCAAGGATAGATAGCAATCAGCCCCAGCATTTT
TRBD1,few,TRBV20-1,TRBJ2-3,CSAIPDRMIGTQYF,TGCAGTGCCATCCCGGACAGGATGATCGGTACGCAGTATTTT
-,few,TRBV27,TRBJ1-1,CASSLSTQNTEAFF,TGTGCCAGCAGTCTATCGACACAGAACACTGAAGCTTTCTTT
-,many,TRBV4-3,TRBJ2-5,CASSQDSGTNFGETQYF,TGCGCCAGCAGCCAAGATTCCGGGACGAACTTCGGGGAGACCCAGTACTTC
-,few,TRBV5-1,TRBJ1-1,CASSLEGVRTEAFF,TGCGCCAGCAGCTTGGAGGGGGTTAGGACTGAAGCTTTCTTT
-,-,TRBV6-2/TRBV6-3,TRBJ2-7,CASSKGVFYEQYF,TGTGCCAGCAGTAAGGGGGTATTCTACGAGCAGTACTTC
-,few,TRBV6-1,TRBJ1-5,CASSERSGGNQPQHF,TGTGCCAGCAGTGAACGCTCGGGGGGCAATCAGCCCCAGCATTTT
-,many,TRBV7-2,TRBJ2-3,CASSRFGLIADTQYF,TGTGCCAGCAGCCGATTTGGTCTCATTGCAGATACGCAGTATTTT
-,-,TRBV5-5,TRBJ2-7,CASSFSRDPTYEQYF,TGTGCCAGCAGCTTTTCCCGGGACCCCACCTACGAGCAGTACTTC
TRBD2,-,TRBV7-9,TRBJ2-1,CASSLVPAGGNEQFF,TGTGCCAGCAGCTTAGTTCCAGCGGGGGGCAATGAGCAGTTCTTC
TRBD2,few,TRBV20-1,TRBJ2-7,CSAREGPSSGRPYEQYF,TGCAGTGCTAGAGAGGGGCCGAGTAGCGGGAGACCCTACGAGCAGTACTTC
TRBD1,-,TRBV11-2,TRBJ2-7,CASSYDRGDAEQYF,TGTGCCAGCAGCTACGACAGGGGTGATGCCGAGCAGTACTTC
-,-,TRBV19,TRBJ1-1,CASGPSVWNTEAFF,TGTGCCAGTGGTCCGAGCGTTTGGAACACTGAAGCTTTCTTT
TRBD2,few,TRBV27,TRBJ2-7,CASSLSGLVHEQYF,TGTGCCAGCAGTTTGTCGGGACTAGTCCACGAGCAGTACTTC
TRBD2,few,TRBV12-3/TRBV12-4,TRBJ2-4,CASSLAWEGLAKNIQYF,TGTGCCAGCAGTTTAGCGTGGGAGGGGCTAGCCAAAAACATTCAGTACTTC
-,few,TRBV4-3,TRBJ2-7,CASSQDKAWSYEQYF,TGCGCCAGCAGCCAAGATAAGGCATGGTCCTACGAGCAGTACTTC
-,-,TRBV20-1,TRBJ2-7,CSARDLEASYEQYF,TGCAGTGCTAGAGATCTGGAGGCCTCCTACGAGCAGTACTTC